This T cell receptor (beta chain) originates from a study of metastatic and nonmetastatic thyroid tumors. Under the authors' procedure: CDR3 was compared across clinicopathological groups, and the resulting differences were used to build a distant-metastasis classifier for papillary thyroid cancer. TCRdb re-analyzed the PCR reads using MiXCR. TCRdb's processing, not the authors' own work, is the source of the V and J calls. The sample carries some 22,000 clones, around a fifth recorded once. Thyroid surgery had not been preceded by any treatment in any patient. The CDR3 runs 11 residues. The germline V gene encodes CDR1 KGHDR and CDR2 SFDVKD. Trimming stripped 0 bases from V and 6 bases from J, with 1 base between. As concerns this clone: Its specificity is not known.

Study observations and caveats: Significantly greater TCR beta diversity was reportedly found in malignant thyroid tumors than in benign nodules (in blood and tumor).

Source material: tumor tissue. This rearrangement joins TRBV24-1 to TRBJ2-5; D is undetermined. This clonotype was sampled from a female donor with papillary thyroid cancer or a benign thyroid nodule (not recorded which). Some clones in this sample may be carry-over from other donors' samples. In DNA form, the CDR3 reads TGTGCCACCAGTGATTTGCAGACCCAGTACTTC. Its translation is CATSDLQTQYF.